This is a list of T cell receptor beta chains from one sample in a study of OX40 agonist ivuxolimab in advanced cancers. The repertoire was sequenced with immunoSEQ multiplex PCR; TCRdb's copy has only in-frame clones and lacks some. The table lists over 45,000 clones, 80% to 85% of them singletons, with approximately 0.61% in the top ten. Sample: CD4+ or CD8+ T cells sorted from blood, taken in a trial of the OX40 agonist ivuxolimab. The receptors derive from an adult with an advanced solid tumor such as melanoma, head and neck, liver or kidney cancer. The CDR3 runs from the conserved cysteine through the conserved F or W. D genes are given only for firm matches. Rows give clone size only sometimes, using once, few, many, or a class for an expanded clone.

.,once,TRBV2,TRBJ1-2,CASTRDSFNYGYTF,TGTGCCAGCACCCGGGACTCATTTAACTATGGCTACACCTTC
.,.,TRBV2,TRBJ1-3,CATAEGTRGNTIYF,TGTGCCACCGCGGAGGGGACGCGTGGAAACACCATATATTTT
.,.,TRBV28,TRBJ2-7,CASSSPPESYEQYF,TGTGCCAGCAGTTCCCCTCCGGAGAGCTACGAGCAGTACTTC
TRBD2,.,TRBV2,TRBJ2-7,CASSEVRLVLAGGHTYEQYF,TGTGCCAGCAGTGAAGTGAGGCTGGTACTAGCGGGAGGCCATACCTACGAGCAGTACTTC
.,.,TRBV5-4,TRBJ1-1,CASSSRDTANTEAFF,TGTGCCAGCAGCTCCCGCGACACCGCGAACACTGAAGCTTTCTTT
TRBD1,.,TRBV5-1,TRBJ2-7,CASSLDPGGSYEQYF,TGCGCCAGCAGCTTGGATCCAGGGGGCTCCTACGAGCAGTACTTC
.,.,TRBV6-1,TRBJ1-4,CASRDSQTNEKLFF,TGTGCCAGCAGAGACAGTCAAACTAATGAAAAACTGTTTTTT
TRBD1,.,TRBV5-1,TRBJ2-3,CASSPVGLTGDTDTQYF,TGCGCCAGCAGCCCGGTCGGATTGACAGGGGACACAGATACGCAGTATTTT
.,.,TRBV18,TRBJ1-1,CASSPPGTRGTEAFF,TGTGCCAGCTCACCACCGGGGACCCGTGGGACTGAAGCTTTCTTT
TRBD2,.,TRBV4-1,TRBJ2-1,CASRLIAGGSSYNEQFF,TGCGCCAGCAGACTAATAGCGGGGGGTAGCTCCTACAATGAGCAGTTCTTC
TRBD1,.,TRBV5-1,TRBJ2-7,CASSLSGTVYEQYF,TGCGCCAGCAGCTTGTCCGGGACAGTCTACGAGCAGTACTTC
.,.,TRBV30,TRBJ2-7,CAWTEGYPYEQYF,TGTGCCTGGACCGAGGGGTATCCCTACGAGCAGTACTTC
.,.,TRBV27,TRBJ2-7,CASRRQDSYEQYF,TGTGCCAGCAGGCGACAGGACTCCTACGAGCAGTACTTC
TRBD2,.,TRBV7-2,TRBJ2-5,CASSQNGGVEPQETQYF,TGTGCCAGCAGCCAAAATGGGGGGGTAGAACCCCAAGAGACCCAGTACTTC
.,.,TRBV6-6,TRBJ1-2,CASSYSFRERGYTF,TGTGCCAGCAGTTACAGTTTCAGGGAACGAGGCTACACCTTC
TRBD2,once,TRBV7-2,TRBJ2-4,CASSLTSGGAQIGGNIQYF,TGTGCCAGCAGCCTGACTAGCGGGGGGGCCCAAATAGGTGGGAACATTCAGTACTTC
.,.,TRBV19,TRBJ2-7,CASSQTLQRREQYF,TGTGCCAGTAGCCAAACCCTACAACGGCGGGAGCAGTACTTC
.,.,TRBV5-1,TRBJ2-7,CASSSSAGSYEQYF,TGCGCCAGCAGCTCCTCTGCGGGTTCCTACGAGCAGTACTTC
TRBD2,.,TRBV6-4,TRBJ2-1,CASSSSGRGNEQFF,TGTGCCAGCAGCTCTAGCGGGAGGGGCAATGAGCAGTTCTTC
.,.,TRBV5-1,TRBJ2-2,CASSPTGEEDGELFF,TGCGCCAGCAGTCCCACGGGGGAGGAGGACGGGGAGCTGTTTTTT
.,once,TRBV5-1,TRBJ2-5,CASSLVGETQYF,TGCGCCAGCAGCTTGGTAGGAGAGACCCAGTACTTC
.,.,TRBV7-3,TRBJ1-3,CASSPSRGPGNTIYF,TGTGCCAGCAGCCCCTCTCGGGGCCCTGGAAACACCATATATTTT
.,.,TRBV11-3,TRBJ2-1,CASSLARINNEQFF,TGTGCCAGCAGCTTAGCGCGGATAAACAATGAGCAGTTCTTC
TRBD1,.,TRBV6-6,TRBJ1-1,CASSYTGANTEAFF,TGTGCCAGCAGTTACACAGGGGCAAACACTGAAGCTTTCTTT
.,.,TRBV6-6,TRBJ2-7,CASRRSYEQYF,TGTGCCAGCAGGAGGAGCTACGAGCAGTACTTC
.,.,TRBV4-1,TRBJ1-4,CASSQGGRGEKLFF,TGCGCCAGCAGCCAGGGGGGGAGGGGCGAAAAACTGTTTTTT
.,.,TRBV5-5,TRBJ2-7,CASSLEAPSSYEQYF,TGTGCCAGCAGCTTGGAAGCGCCAAGCTCCTACGAGCAGTACTTC
TRBD1,.,TRBV6-5,TRBJ1-5,CASRLQGDSNQPQHF,TGTGCCAGCAGGCTGCAGGGGGATAGCAATCAGCCCCAGCATTTT
.,.,TRBV5-4,TRBJ2-1,CASSLAGLRGHSYNEQFF,TGTGCCAGCAGCTTGGCTGGGCTACGGGGACACTCCTACAATGAGCAGTTCTTC
.,.,TRBV6-5,TRBJ1-5,CASSSGQTDQPQHF,TGTGCCAGCAGTTCCGGACAGACAGATCAGCCCCAGCATTTT
.,.,TRBV5-1,TRBJ1-6,CASSKAGVGSSPLHF,TGCGCCAGCAGCAAAGCAGGGGTTGGAAGTTCACCCCTCCACTTT
.,.,TRBV7-9,TRBJ1-3,CASRPSGNTIYF,TGTGCCAGCAGACCCTCTGGAAACACCATATATTTT
.,.,TRBV5-1,TRBJ2-3,CASSLDPPPDTQYF,TGCGCCAGCAGCTTGGACCCCCCGCCAGATACGCAGTATTTT
.,.,TRBV30,TRBJ2-1,CAWRAGVRRDGEQFF,TGTGCCTGGAGGGCGGGTGTGAGGAGGGATGGTGAGCAGTTCTTC
.,.,TRBV4-3,TRBJ2-5,CASSQDLTVQETQYF,TGCGCCAGCAGCCAAGATCTGACAGTCCAAGAGACCCAGTACTTC
.,.,TRBV6-1,TRBJ1-2,CASSPSYYGYTF,TGTGCCAGCAGTCCTAGCTACTATGGCTACACCTTC
.,.,TRBV10-3,TRBJ1-5,CAISERGNQPQHF,TGTGCCATCAGTGAGAGGGGAAATCAGCCCCAGCATTTT
.,.,TRBV6-5,TRBJ2-5,CASSERQAQYF,TGTGCCAGCAGTGAGAGACAGGCCCAGTACTTC
.,.,TRBV19,TRBJ2-7,CASSIRGVYEQYF,TGTGCCAGTAGTATAAGGGGAGTCTACGAGCAGTACTTC
TRBD2,.,TRBV5-1,TRBJ2-3,CASSPGTSGRGTDTQYF,TGCGCCAGCAGCCCCGGGACTAGCGGGAGAGGAACAGATACGCAGTATTTT
.,.,TRBV2,TRBJ1-4,CASSESVGRAPGF,TGTGCCAGCAGTGAATCGGTGGGCAGGGCGCCGGGTTTT
TRBD2,.,TRBV7-6,TRBJ2-3,CASSTQAGADTQYF,TGTGCCAGCAGTACACAGGCGGGGGCAGATACGCAGTATTTT
.,.,TRBV4-1,TRBJ1-5,CASSQATGHRRSTQHF,TGCGCCAGCAGCCAAGCTACGGGACACCGCCGTTCAACCCAGCATTTT
.,.,TRBV28,TRBJ2-7,CASSKQASYEQYF,TGTGCCAGCAGTAAGCAGGCCTCCTACGAGCAGTACTTC
.,.,TRBV4-1,TRBJ1-1,CASSQGPPTFITNTEAFF,TGCGCCAGCAGCCAAGGGCCACCTACTTTTATTACGAACACTGAAGCTTTCTTT
.,once,TRBV5-1,TRBJ1-2,CASSFDAEVLTNYGYTF,TGCGCCAGCAGCTTTGACGCTGAGGTCTTAACTAACTATGGCTACACCTTC
TRBD1,.,TRBV7-9,TRBJ1-1,CASSRGGGFTEAFF,TGTGCCAGCAGCCGAGGAGGGGGCTTCACTGAAGCTTTCTTT
.,.,TRBV7-9,TRBJ1-6,CASSLGGGSSYNSPLHF,TGTGCCAGCAGCTTAGGGGGGGGCTCTTCCTATAATTCACCCCTCCACTTT
.,.,TRBV28,TRBJ1-5,CATRAPGGVSNQPQHF,TGTGCCACCCGAGCTCCTGGCGGGGTATCCAATCAGCCCCAGCATTTT
.,.,TRBV18,TRBJ2-5,CASSPRTDQETQYF,TGTGCCAGCTCACCCCGGACGGACCAAGAGACCCAGTACTTC